This is a list of T cell receptor beta chains from one sample in a study of PD-L1 blockade in urothelial cancer. Some clones are missing from TCRdb's copy, which holds only in-frame ones; the method was immunoSEQ multiplex PCR. The table has about 82,000 clones, 75% to 90% seen once. The specimen was PBMCs, collected around atezolizumab (anti-PD-L1) treatment. The receptors shown here come from a woman in her 70s with urothelial cancer. CDR3s include the opening cysteine and the closing phenylalanine or tryptophan. Fields, in order: V gene, D gene, clone size, J gene, CDR3 DNA, CDR3 protein. D genes are given only for firm matches. Expanded clones get a size class; other rows say once, few or many, or leave the size out.

V gene: TRBV5-1
D gene: TRBD1
clone size: once
J gene: TRBJ2-3
CDR3 DNA: TGCGCCAGCAGCTTGTTATCTCTCTACAGGGGAGATACGCAGTATTTT
CDR3 protein: CASSLLSLYRGDTQYF

V gene: TRBV14
D gene: -
clone size: -
J gene: TRBJ2-2
CDR3 DNA: TGTGCCAGCAGCCAGAGGACTGGTTACACCGGGGAGCTGTTTTTT
CDR3 protein: CASSQRTGYTGELFF

V gene: TRBV4-1
D gene: TRBD2
clone size: -
J gene: TRBJ2-1
CDR3 DNA: TGCGCCAGCAGTCTTCTTGGGACTAGGTCTGGCGATGAGCAGTTCTTC
CDR3 protein: CASSLLGTRSGDEQFF

V gene: TRBV15
D gene: -
clone size: once
J gene: TRBJ2-3
CDR3 DNA: TGTGCCACCAGCAGGGCAGACACGAACACAGATACGCAGTATTTT
CDR3 protein: CATSRADTNTDTQYF

V gene: TRBV30
D gene: -
clone size: -
J gene: TRBJ2-5
CDR3 DNA: TGTGCCTGGAGTGTTCGGGGGGAGACCCAGTACTTC
CDR3 protein: CAWSVRGETQYF

V gene: TRBV9
D gene: -
clone size: -
J gene: TRBJ2-6
CDR3 DNA: TGTGCCAGCAGCGAGGGAGGTGGGGCCAACGTCCTGACTTTC
CDR3 protein: CASSEGGGANVLTF

V gene: TRBV30
D gene: TRBD1
clone size: -
J gene: TRBJ1-1
CDR3 DNA: TGTGCCTGGAGGGTGACAGGGATAGGCACTGAAGCTTTCTTT
CDR3 protein: CAWRVTGIGTEAFF

V gene: TRBV4-3
D gene: -
clone size: -
J gene: TRBJ2-7
CDR3 DNA: TGCGCCAGCAGCCAAGATTCAACGCTCGGTCACTTGCCCTCCTACGAGCAGTACTTC
CDR3 protein: CASSQDSTLGHLPSYEQYF

V gene: TRBV5-1
D gene: -
clone size: -
J gene: TRBJ1-3
CDR3 DNA: TGCGCCAGCAGCCCGGGAGGTGGAAACACCATATATTTT
CDR3 protein: CASSPGGGNTIYF

V gene: TRBV18
D gene: TRBD2
clone size: -
J gene: TRBJ2-6
CDR3 DNA: TGTGCCAGCTCACCAAGGGTGGTCCGGCTAGCGGGAGGGACTGGGGCCAACGTCCTGACTTTC
CDR3 protein: CASSPRVVRLAGGTGANVLTF

V gene: TRBV5-1
D gene: -
clone size: -
J gene: TRBJ2-7
CDR3 DNA: TGCGCCAGCAGCTTGGATGCGAGGGATCCCTACGAGCAGTACTTC
CDR3 protein: CASSLDARDPYEQYF

V gene: TRBV2
D gene: TRBD2
clone size: -
J gene: TRBJ2-7
CDR3 DNA: TGTGCCAGCAGTGAATGGACTAGCGGGGCCTACGAGCAGTACTTC
CDR3 protein: CASSEWTSGAYEQYF

V gene: TRBV18
D gene: -
clone size: -
J gene: TRBJ2-1
CDR3 DNA: TGTGCCAGCTCACCCCCAGCAGGAGGAGATGAGCAGTTCTTC
CDR3 protein: CASSPPAGGDEQFF

V gene: TRBV7-2
D gene: TRBD2
clone size: -
J gene: TRBJ2-1
CDR3 DNA: TGTGCCAGCAGCTTAGCCGGAGGGCTAGCGGGTGGTGGCTCCTACAATGAGCAGTTCTTC
CDR3 protein: CASSLAGGLAGGGSYNEQFF

V gene: TRBV4-1
D gene: -
clone size: -
J gene: TRBJ2-1
CDR3 DNA: TGCGCCAGCAGCCAAGCGGGGAGGGGGTCTACAAATGAGCAGTTCTTC
CDR3 protein: CASSQAGRGSTNEQFF

V gene: TRBV19
D gene: -
clone size: -
J gene: TRBJ1-1
CDR3 DNA: TGTGCCAGTAGCTTTCTCGGGGGGACGAACACTGAAGCTTTCTTT
CDR3 protein: CASSFLGGTNTEAFF

V gene: TRBV10-3
D gene: TRBD2
clone size: -
J gene: TRBJ2-3
CDR3 DNA: TGTGCCATGGGGGGGGAGTCCCCAGATACGCAGTATTTT
CDR3 protein: CAMGGESPDTQYF

V gene: TRBV2
D gene: TRBD1
clone size: few
J gene: TRBJ2-2
CDR3 DNA: TGTGCCAGCAGTCGGGACAGGGGGCGCACCGGGGAGCTGTTTTTT
CDR3 protein: CASSRDRGRTGELFF

V gene: TRBV5-4
D gene: -
clone size: -
J gene: TRBJ1-2
CDR3 DNA: TGTGCCAGCAGCTCATTGGGCCGGGGGGGTGGCTACACCTTC
CDR3 protein: CASSSLGRGGGYTF

V gene: TRBV4-1
D gene: TRBD2
clone size: -
J gene: TRBJ2-1
CDR3 DNA: TGCGCCAGCAGCCAAGATGGCAGCGGGGGGGACAATGAGCAGTTCTTC
CDR3 protein: CASSQDGSGGDNEQFF

V gene: TRBV6-1
D gene: -
clone size: -
J gene: TRBJ1-1
CDR3 DNA: TGTGCCAGCAGTGGACAGTGGGGCACTGAAGCTTTCTTT
CDR3 protein: CASSGQWGTEAFF

V gene: TRBV11-3
D gene: -
clone size: -
J gene: TRBJ2-1
CDR3 DNA: TGTGCCAGCAGCTTAGATCGGGGCAATGAGCAGTTCTTC
CDR3 protein: CASSLDRGNEQFF

V gene: TRBV19
D gene: -
clone size: -
J gene: TRBJ1-2
CDR3 DNA: TGTGCCAGTAGTATAGGTCTCAGGGGAAGAGGCTACACCTTC
CDR3 protein: CASSIGLRGRGYTF

V gene: TRBV19
D gene: -
clone size: once
J gene: TRBJ2-7
CDR3 DNA: TGTGCCAGTAGTATAACTAGCAGCGCCTACGAGCAGTACTTC
CDR3 protein: CASSITSSAYEQYF

V gene: TRBV29-1
D gene: -
clone size: -
J gene: TRBJ2-7
CDR3 DNA: TGCAGCGTTGACAGGGGTGGCGAGCAGTACTTC
CDR3 protein: CSVDRGGEQYF

V gene: TRBV5-4
D gene: -
clone size: -
J gene: TRBJ2-7
CDR3 DNA: TGTGCCAGCAGCTTGGATAATTGGAACAGGCGGAGGGACGAGCAGTACTTC
CDR3 protein: CASSLDNWNRRRDEQYF

V gene: TRBV5-6
D gene: TRBD2
clone size: once
J gene: TRBJ2-3
CDR3 DNA: TGTGCCAGCAGTCCGCCGGGACTAGCTACAGATACGCAGTATTTT
CDR3 protein: CASSPPGLATDTQYF

V gene: TRBV27
D gene: TRBD1
clone size: -
J gene: TRBJ1-5
CDR3 DNA: TGTGCCAGCAGTTTCGCCGGGACAGGGGCCCAGCCCCAGCATTTT
CDR3 protein: CASSFAGTGAQPQHF

V gene: TRBV19
D gene: -
clone size: -
J gene: TRBJ1-3
CDR3 DNA: TGTGCCAGCCTGGACACATTCCAATCTGGAAACACCATATATTTT
CDR3 protein: CASLDTFQSGNTIYF

V gene: TRBV7-8
D gene: TRBD2
clone size: once
J gene: TRBJ2-7
CDR3 DNA: TGTGCCAGCAGCTCGAGACTAGCGGGACCGTCGTGGGCCCGATACGAGCAGTACTTC
CDR3 protein: CASSSRLAGPSWARYEQYF

V gene: TRBV6-5
D gene: -
clone size: -
J gene: TRBJ1-4
CDR3 DNA: TGTGCCAGCAGTCAGCAGGGTTTGGCTAATGAAAAACTGTTTTTT
CDR3 protein: CASSQQGLANEKLFF

V gene: TRBV7-8
D gene: -
clone size: -
J gene: TRBJ1-3
CDR3 DNA: TGTGCCAGCAGCTTAGCACAGGAACTTGGAAACACCATATATTTT
CDR3 protein: CASSLAQELGNTIYF

V gene: TRBV28
D gene: TRBD2
clone size: -
J gene: TRBJ2-3
CDR3 DNA: TGTGCCAGCAGTTTTGGCGGGAGCGGCACAGATACGCAGTATTTT
CDR3 protein: CASSFGGSGTDTQYF

V gene: TRBV29-1
D gene: -
clone size: -
J gene: TRBJ1-3
CDR3 DNA: TGCAGCGGAGGGTCTGGAAACACCATATATTTT
CDR3 protein: CSGGSGNTIYF

V gene: TRBV18
D gene: -
clone size: -
J gene: TRBJ2-7
CDR3 DNA: TGTGCCAGCTCACCCCGTCAGGGGACCTACGAGCAGTACTTC
CDR3 protein: CASSPRQGTYEQYF

V gene: TRBV13
D gene: -
clone size: -
J gene: TRBJ2-2
CDR3 DNA: TGTGCCAGCAGCCTCGTGGCAGATTCTTACCCCGGGGAGCTGTTTTTT
CDR3 protein: CASSLVADSYPGELFF

V gene: TRBV30
D gene: -
clone size: -
J gene: TRBJ1-1
CDR3 DNA: TGTGCCTGGACCCGATACGGGGGGAACACTGAAGCTTTCTTT
CDR3 protein: CAWTRYGGNTEAFF

V gene: TRBV6-1
D gene: -
clone size: -
J gene: TRBJ2-1
CDR3 DNA: TGTGCCAGCAGTGCCGGGTTTTACAATGAGCAGTTCTTC
CDR3 protein: CASSAGFYNEQFF

V gene: TRBV23-1
D gene: TRBD1
clone size: -
J gene: TRBJ1-1
CDR3 DNA: TGCGCCAGCAGTGCTAGACAGGGGGAGAACACTGAAGCTTTCTTT
CDR3 protein: CASSARQGENTEAFF

V gene: TRBV19
D gene: TRBD1
clone size: -
J gene: TRBJ1-5
CDR3 DNA: TGTGCCAGTAGTTTGGACAGGGGTGGCGGCAATCAGCCCCAGCATTTT
CDR3 protein: CASSLDRGGGNQPQHF

V gene: TRBV7-2
D gene: -
clone size: -
J gene: TRBJ1-1
CDR3 DNA: TGTGCCAGCAGCTTTGCTTTACTTGGGGGGGCTGAAGCTTTCTTT
CDR3 protein: CASSFALLGGAEAFF

V gene: TRBV4-3
D gene: -
clone size: -
J gene: TRBJ1-4
CDR3 DNA: TGCGCCAGCAGCCCTAACCCGCCCGGGTCCAGGGCAACTAATGAAAAACTGTTTTTT
CDR3 protein: CASSPNPPGSRATNEKLFF

V gene: TRBV7-9
D gene: TRBD1
clone size: -
J gene: TRBJ2-7
CDR3 DNA: TGTGCCAGCAGCTTAGGTTCAGGGGGTCCCTACGAGCAGTACTTC
CDR3 protein: CASSLGSGGPYEQYF

V gene: TRBV30
D gene: TRBD2
clone size: few
J gene: TRBJ2-3
CDR3 DNA: TGTGCCCTACAGAGCGGGGGGCGTTCAGATACGCAGTATTTT
CDR3 protein: CALQSGGRSDTQYF

V gene: TRBV29-1
D gene: -
clone size: -
J gene: TRBJ2-5
CDR3 DNA: TGCAGCGTTGTAGGGGTTAGATTAGGAGAGACCCAGTACTTC
CDR3 protein: CSVVGVRLGETQYF

V gene: TRBV14
D gene: -
clone size: -
J gene: TRBJ2-7
CDR3 DNA: TGTGCCAGCAGCCGAACGACACATAACTACGAGCAGTACTTC
CDR3 protein: CASSRTTHNYEQYF

V gene: TRBV7-8
D gene: TRBD2
clone size: -
J gene: TRBJ2-7
CDR3 DNA: TGTGCCAGCAGCCCTTATATAGCGGGAGGCCTTCCCTCCAGTGTGCTGGAGCAGTACTTC
CDR3 protein: CASSPYIAGGLPSSVLEQYF

V gene: TRBV5-1
D gene: -
clone size: -
J gene: TRBJ2-1
CDR3 DNA: TGCGCCAGCAGCTTCTCACAGGGATACAATGAGCAGTTCTTC
CDR3 protein: CASSFSQGYNEQFF